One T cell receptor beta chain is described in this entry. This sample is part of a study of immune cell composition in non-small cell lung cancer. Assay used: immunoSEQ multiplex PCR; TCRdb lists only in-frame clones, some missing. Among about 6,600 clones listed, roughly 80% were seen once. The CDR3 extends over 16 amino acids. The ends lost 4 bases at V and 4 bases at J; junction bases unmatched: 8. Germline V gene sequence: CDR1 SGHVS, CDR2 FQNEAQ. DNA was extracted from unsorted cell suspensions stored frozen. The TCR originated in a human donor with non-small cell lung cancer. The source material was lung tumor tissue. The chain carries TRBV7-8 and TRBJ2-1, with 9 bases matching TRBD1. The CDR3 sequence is CASSSGTGNTYNEQFF. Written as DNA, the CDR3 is TGTGCCAGCAGCTCCGGGACAGGGAACACTTACAATGAGCAGTTCTTC.